The 18 T cell receptor beta chains below all came from one sample that was sequenced in a study of blood T cell repertoires in COVID-19. The repertoire was sequenced with immunoSEQ multiplex PCR; TCRdb's copy has only in-frame clones and lacks some. The sample shows more than 110,000 clones, 75% to 80% of them seen only once. Material for sequencing was PBMCs or T cells enriched from blood (not recorded which). These receptors were obtained from a woman between 45 and 60 years old who had recovered from COVID-19.

The genes are TRBV9 and TRBJ2-1; 13 nucleotides match TRBD2. Germline values: CDR1 SGDLS, CDR2 YYNGEE. Trimming took 3 bases from V and 2 from J; bases not matched to a gene: 5. There are 17 residues in the CDR3. The CDR3 protein is CASSAYGTSGAYNEQFF. The CDR3 DNA reads as TGTGCCAGCAGCGCCTACGGGACTAGCGGGGCCTACAATGAGCAGTTCTTC.

V and J are TRBV30 and TRBJ1-3; 11 nucleotides agree with TRBD1. Germline trimming cut 5 bases from V and 3 bases from J; bases unmatched to any gene: 6. The CDR3 consists of 15 residues. In germline, CDR1 is GTSNPN, CDR2 SVGIG (reference sequence). For the CDR3, the DNA is TGTGCCTGGCAGTCGGACAGGGGGCATGGAAACACCATATATTTT. This codes for CAWQSDRGHGNTIYF.

This clone was found once. The chain uses TRBV6-5 and TRBJ1-3, with 8 nucleotides matching TRBD1. Trimming cost V 7 bases and J 5 bases; bases outside gene matches: 7. Per the germline V gene, CDR1 is MNHEY and CDR2 is SVGAGI. The CDR3 covers 14 residues. The CDR3 loop is CASIETGARNTIYF. The CDR3 DNA sequence: TGTGCCAGCATCGAGACAGGGGCTAGAAACACCATATATTTT.

This clone has only one observation. This rearrangement joins TRBV19 to TRBJ2-1; the match to TRBD2 covers 13 bases. The CDR3 length is 16 residues. From germline, CDR1 is LNHDA and CDR2 SQIVND (reference sequence). Trimming took 7 bases from V and 4 from J; bases not matched to a gene: 7. CDR3 protein: CASMGGLAGIYNEQFF. The CDR3 nucleotides read TGTGCCAGTATGGGGGGACTAGCGGGAATTTACAATGAGCAGTTCTTC.

The rearrangement links TRBV30 to TRBJ1-3; D not certain. This CDR3 is built from 15 residues. V gave up 0 bases and J gave up 0 bases, with 9 bases separating them. Germline CDR1 and CDR2: GTSNPN and SVGIG (reference sequence). The CDR3 here is CAWSVPQSSGNTIYF. CDR3 DNA: TGTGCCTGGAGTGTACCACAGAGCTCTGGAAACACCATATATTTT.

In its sample, this clone was seen once. The chain recombines TRBV28 with TRBJ1-5, with D perhaps TRBD1 (5 bases). Between the trimmed V and J ends, which lost 5 bases and 0 bases, there was a span of 14 bases. This CDR3 region has 16 residues. Germline values: CDR1 MDHEN, CDR2 SYDVKM. The CDR3 reads CASSGGVRDSNQPQHF. For the CDR3, the DNA is TGTGCCAGCAGTGGAGGGGTCAGGGATAGCAATCAGCCCCAGCATTTT.

The rearrangement joins TRBV18 to TRBJ2-5, with D uncertain. The CDR3 runs 12 residues. Germline V gene sequence: CDR1 KGHSH, CDR2 LQKENI. V lost 3 bases to trimming and J lost 1 base, with 3 bases between them. DNA for the CDR3: TGTGCCAGCTCACCCTCCCAAGAGACCCAGTACTTC. Its translation is CASSPSQETQYF.

The gene calls are TRBV3-1 (or the pseudogene TRBV3-2) and TRBJ2-7; D is uncertain. The CDR3 is 16 amino acids. Trimming stripped 1 base from V and 2 bases from J, with 15 bases between. Germline-derived CDR1 and CDR2 are LGHDT and YNNKEL (reference sequence). The CDR3 nucleotides read TGTGCCAGCAGCCAAGGAGCGCCTCCGATCACCTACGAGCAGTACTTC. As protein: CASSQGAPPITYEQYF.

The chain has TRBV19 and TRBJ2-7; D is possibly TRBD2 (5 bases). V lost 5 bases and J lost 3, with 11 bases in between. Germline V gives CDR1 LNHDA, CDR2 SQIVND (reference sequence). The CDR3 length is 13 residues. The DNA of the CDR3 is TGTGCCAGTAGTTTTAGCGCCAGCTACGAGCAGTACTTC. This encodes CASSFSASYEQYF.

This clone was found once. The chain is built from TRBV7-8 and TRBJ2-2; 13 bases align to TRBD2. This CDR3 is 18 amino acids long. Germline V gene data show CDR1 as SGHVS and CDR2 as FQNEAQ. Losses at the gene ends were 10 bases for V and 6 bases for J; bases not matched to a gene: 17. The CDR3 DNA sequence: TGTGCCACTTCCATTCCTATCCGAGGACTAGCGGGAGCCGGGGAGCTGTTTTTT. Protein: CATSIPIRGLAGAGELFF.

This clone was seen a single time. The chain joins TRBV5-6 to TRBJ2-1; 11 bases are shared with TRBD2. Germline V gene sequence: CDR1 SGHDT, CDR2 YYEEEE. The CDR3 contains 15 residues. Germline trimming cut 4 bases from V and 1 base from J; bases unmatched to any gene: 1. CDR3 residues: CASSRTSGSYNEQFF. The CDR3, as DNA: TGTGCCAGCAGCAGGACTAGCGGGTCCTACAATGAGCAGTTCTTC.

This clone is a singleton in its sample. V usage is TRBV19 and J usage is TRBJ2-3, with 9 bases fitting TRBD1. V gave up 3 bases and J gave up 1 base; unmatched junction bases: 2. The CDR3 loop spans 15 amino acids. The germline gives CDR1 LNHDA, CDR2 SQIVND (reference sequence). This chain's CDR3 is CASSIRDRGTDTQYF. DNA of the CDR3: TGTGCCAGTAGTATCCGGGACAGGGGCACAGATACGCAGTATTTT.

V gene TRBV18 combines with J gene TRBJ1-5; 9 bases are a match to TRBD1. This CDR3 has 16 residues. Germline CDR1 is KGHSH and CDR2 is LQKENI. J lost 0 bases, V lost 2 bases, and 2 bases had no gene match. CDR3 sequence: CASSPSDRGSNQPQHF. The CDR3, as DNA: TGTGCCAGCTCACCATCGGACAGGGGTAGCAATCAGCCCCAGCATTTT.

The chain combines TRBV9 with TRBJ1-1, with TRBD1 as a possible D gene (6 bases). The germline V gene encodes CDR1 SGDLS and CDR2 YYNGEE. The length of the CDR3 is 14 residues. Trimming cost V 4 bases and J 6 bases, with 16 bases left between them. The CDR3 loop is CASSPGTNRAEAFF. The CDR3 DNA follows: TGTGCCAGCAGCCCAGGGACAAATCGGGCTGAAGCTTTCTTT.

Here the CDR3 reads CASSLGTGYSNTEAFF. The CDR3 coding sequence is TGTGCCAGCAGCTTAGGGACAGGGTATAGTAACACTGAAGCTTTCTTT. V gene TRBV13 combines with J gene TRBJ1-1; 7 nucleotides line up with TRBD1. The length of the CDR3 is 16 residues. The junction had 6 bases not matched to a gene; V was cut back by 0 bases and J by 2 bases. Germline CDR1 and CDR2: PRHDT and FYEKMQ (reference sequence).

The chain combines TRBV7-6 with TRBJ1-5; possibly TRBD1 for D (5 bases). Trimming stripped 5 bases from V and 7 bases from J, with 15 bases between. The CDR3 spans 14 residues. The germline gives CDR1 SGHVS, CDR2 FNYEAQ. The CDR3 loop is CASSPGPGGQPQHF. The CDR3 bases are TGTGCCAGCAGCCCGGGGCCGGGGGGGCAGCCCCAGCATTTT.

The rearrangement links TRBV7-9 to TRBJ2-2, with D tentatively TRBD2 (6 bases). The CDR3 runs 16 residues. The germline V gene has CDR1 SEHNR and CDR2 FQNEAQ (reference sequence). V was pared by 5 bases and J by 1 base, with 14 bases between. CDR3 in DNA: TGTGCCAGCAGCCCACGACTAGTCCGGAACACCGGGGAGCTGTTTTTT. This encodes CASSPRLVRNTGELFF.

The V call is TRBV19, the J call TRBJ2-5, with 10 bases identical to TRBD1. The CDR3 totals 15 residues. CDR1 and CDR2 (germline): LNHDA, SQIVND (reference sequence). Germline trimming cut 5 bases from V and 4 bases from J; bases unmatched to any gene: 7. The CDR3 DNA follows: TGTGCCAGTAGTGCGCCTCGACAGGGGGCAGAGACCCAGTACTTC. It yields the protein CASSAPRQGAETQYF.